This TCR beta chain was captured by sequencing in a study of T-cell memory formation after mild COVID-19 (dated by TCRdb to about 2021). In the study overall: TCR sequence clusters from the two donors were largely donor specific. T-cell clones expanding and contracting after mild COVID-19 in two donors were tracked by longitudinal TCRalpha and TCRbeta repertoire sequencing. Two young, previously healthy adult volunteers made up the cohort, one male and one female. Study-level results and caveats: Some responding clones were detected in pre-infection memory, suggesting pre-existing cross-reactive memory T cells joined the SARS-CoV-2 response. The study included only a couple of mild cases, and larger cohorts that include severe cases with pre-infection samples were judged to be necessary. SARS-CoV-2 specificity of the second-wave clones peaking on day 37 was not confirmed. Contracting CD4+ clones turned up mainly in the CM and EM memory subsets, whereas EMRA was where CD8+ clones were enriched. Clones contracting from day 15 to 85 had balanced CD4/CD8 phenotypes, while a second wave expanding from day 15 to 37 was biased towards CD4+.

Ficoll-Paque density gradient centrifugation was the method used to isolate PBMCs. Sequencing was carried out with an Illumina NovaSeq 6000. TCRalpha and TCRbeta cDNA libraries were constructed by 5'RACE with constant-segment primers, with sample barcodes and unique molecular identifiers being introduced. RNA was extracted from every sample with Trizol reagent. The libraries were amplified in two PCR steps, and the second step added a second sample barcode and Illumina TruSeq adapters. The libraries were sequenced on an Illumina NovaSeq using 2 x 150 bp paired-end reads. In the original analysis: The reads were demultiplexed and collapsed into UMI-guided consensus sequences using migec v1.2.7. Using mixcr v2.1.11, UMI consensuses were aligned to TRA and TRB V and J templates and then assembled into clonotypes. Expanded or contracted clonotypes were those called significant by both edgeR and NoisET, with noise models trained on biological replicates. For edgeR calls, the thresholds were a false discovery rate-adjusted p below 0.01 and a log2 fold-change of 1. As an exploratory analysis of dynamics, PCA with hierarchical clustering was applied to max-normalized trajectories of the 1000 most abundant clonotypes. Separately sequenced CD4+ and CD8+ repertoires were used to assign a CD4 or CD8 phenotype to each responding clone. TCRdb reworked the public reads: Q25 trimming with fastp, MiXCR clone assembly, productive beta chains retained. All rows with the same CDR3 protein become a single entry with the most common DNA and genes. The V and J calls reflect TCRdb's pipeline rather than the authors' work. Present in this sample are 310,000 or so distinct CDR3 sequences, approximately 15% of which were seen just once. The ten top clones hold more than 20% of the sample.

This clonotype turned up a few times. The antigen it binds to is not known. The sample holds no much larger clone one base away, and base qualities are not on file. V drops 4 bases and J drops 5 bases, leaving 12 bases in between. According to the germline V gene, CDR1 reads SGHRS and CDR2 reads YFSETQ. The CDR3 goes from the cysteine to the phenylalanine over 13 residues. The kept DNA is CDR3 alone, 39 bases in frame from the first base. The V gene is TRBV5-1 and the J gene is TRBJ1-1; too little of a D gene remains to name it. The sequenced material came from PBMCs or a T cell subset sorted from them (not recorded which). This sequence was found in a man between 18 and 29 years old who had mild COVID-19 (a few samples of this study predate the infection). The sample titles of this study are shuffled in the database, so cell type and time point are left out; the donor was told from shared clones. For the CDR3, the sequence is CASSEVGPTEAFF. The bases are TGCGCCAGCAGCGAGGTTGGTCCGACTGAAGCTTTCTTT. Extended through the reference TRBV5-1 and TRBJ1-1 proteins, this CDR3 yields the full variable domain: KAGVTQTPRYLIKTRGQQVTLSCSPISGHRSVSWYQQTPGQGLQFLFEYFSETQRNKGNFPGRFSGRQFSNSRSEMNVSTLELGDSALYLCASSEVGPTEAFFGQGTRLTVV.